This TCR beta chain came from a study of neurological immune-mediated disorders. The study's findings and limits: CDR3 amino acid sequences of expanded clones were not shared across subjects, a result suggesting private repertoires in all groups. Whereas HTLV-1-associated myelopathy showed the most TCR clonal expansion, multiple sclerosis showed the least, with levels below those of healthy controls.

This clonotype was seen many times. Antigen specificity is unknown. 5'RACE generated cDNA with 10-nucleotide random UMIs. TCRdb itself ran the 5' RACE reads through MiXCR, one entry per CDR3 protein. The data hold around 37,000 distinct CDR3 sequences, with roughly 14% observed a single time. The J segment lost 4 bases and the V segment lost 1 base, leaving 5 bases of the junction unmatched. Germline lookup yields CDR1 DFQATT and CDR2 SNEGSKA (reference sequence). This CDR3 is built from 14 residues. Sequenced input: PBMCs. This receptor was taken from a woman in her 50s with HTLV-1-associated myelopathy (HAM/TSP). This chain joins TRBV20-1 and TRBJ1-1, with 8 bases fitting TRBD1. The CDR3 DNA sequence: TGCAGTGCTAGAGGGGCAGGGGGCTCCACTGAAGCTTTCTTT. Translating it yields CSARGAGGSTEAFF.